This TCR beta chain was documented in a study of CD8+ T cells in alopecia areata. About the study: Tofacitinib was given for 6 to 18 months, then stopped for 6 months. Overall study results and limits: Especially in alopecia totalis/universalis, lesional scalp showed greater clonality than normal scalp did. There were many expanded lesional clones persisting in scalp and blood during tofacitinib. Clarity of TCR sharing across patients fell short of that in mice, possibly HLA-related.

This CDR3 is 14 amino acids long. The germline V and J ends were trimmed by 0 bases and 4 bases, with 7 bases remaining between them. The germline V gene encodes CDR1 PRHDT and CDR2 FYEKMQ (reference sequence). In regard to this clone: No antigen is known for it. Within the sample, other DNA sequences also encode this same CDR3.

RNA was isolated and reverse transcribed to cDNA, the sequencing template. Profiling relied on immunoSEQ multiplex PCR, and the TCRdb table lists in-frame clones only, not all of them. The sample carries 180,000 or so clones, roughly 46% recorded once. Treatment denoted: oral pan-JAK inhibitor, 5-10 mg twice daily. This sequence originates from a human donor with alopecia areata. The J gene is TRBJ1-5, the V gene TRBV13; TRBD1 is a possible D gene (6 bases). The source material was CD8+ T cells sorted from blood, sampled around week 54, from a patient treated with tofacitinib. CDR3 DNA sequence: TGTGCCAGCAGCTTAGGGGACAGAAATCAGCCCCAGCATTTT. Amino acids: CASSLGDRNQPQHF.